Included here is one TCR beta chain sequence, with context. The table came from immunoSEQ multiplex PCR; TCRdb's copy has only in-frame clones and leaves some out. The profile covers some 70,000 clones, with roughly 88% appearing a single time and about 3% taken by the ten largest. These data come from a study of T cells after somatic rescue of genetic block. The CDR3 length is 13 residues. The V end lost 0 bases, the J end lost 9 bases, and 9 bases lay between the germline ends. The germline gives CDR1 LGHNA, CDR2 YSLEER. The sample comprised peripheral blood mononuclear cells (PBMCs). This clonotype was obtained from a man aged 25-45 years. The chain recombines TRBV4-3 with TRBJ2-4; a possible D gene is TRBD1 (7 bases). The CDR3 loop is CASSQDRGVIQYF. The CDR3 coding sequence is TGCGCCAGCAGCCAAGACAGGGGGGTCATTCAGTACTTC.